This T cell receptor (beta chain) was recorded in a study of cytomegalovirus exposure and HLA in healthy donors. For the study at large: A data release that came early held some 84 million unique TCRs from HLA-typed donors.

Vbeta (60) and Jbeta (13) primers were used in the PCR. Sequenced by immunoSEQ multiplex PCR; TCRdb stores in-frame clones only, minus some. In the table there are under 150,000 clones, around 80% of which are singletons. The receptor was isolated from a woman aged 40 to 50 in good health and CMV-seropositive. The sequencing sample was made of PBMCs.

In DNA form, the CDR3 reads TGTGCCAGCAGTCCCAGTAGGCTAGCGGGTTACAATGAGCAGTTCTTC. Translated: CASSPSRLAGYNEQFF. The gene calls are TRBV27 and TRBJ2-1; 8 bases are a match to TRBD2. This CDR3 contains 16 residues. V shed 5 bases, J shed 4 bases, and the junction held 10 bases outside the gene matches. From germline, CDR1 is MNHEY and CDR2 SMNVEV (reference sequence).